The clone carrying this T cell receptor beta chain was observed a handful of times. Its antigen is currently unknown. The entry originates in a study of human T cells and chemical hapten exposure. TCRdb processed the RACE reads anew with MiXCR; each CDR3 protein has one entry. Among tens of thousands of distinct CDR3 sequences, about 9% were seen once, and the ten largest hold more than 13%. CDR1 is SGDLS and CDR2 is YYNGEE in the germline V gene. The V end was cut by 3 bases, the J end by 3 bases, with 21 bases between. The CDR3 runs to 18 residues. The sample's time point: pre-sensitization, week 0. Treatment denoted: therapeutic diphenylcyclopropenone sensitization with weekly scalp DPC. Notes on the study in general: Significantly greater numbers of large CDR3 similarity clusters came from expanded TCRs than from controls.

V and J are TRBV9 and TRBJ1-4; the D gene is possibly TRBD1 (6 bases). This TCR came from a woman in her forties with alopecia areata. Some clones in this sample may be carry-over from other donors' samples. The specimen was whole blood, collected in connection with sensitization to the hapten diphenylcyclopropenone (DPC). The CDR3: CASSEDDGYRASNEKLFF. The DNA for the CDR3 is TGTGCCAGCAGCGAGGACGATGGATACAGGGCCTCTAATGAAAAACTGTTTTTT. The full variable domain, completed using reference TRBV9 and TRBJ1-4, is DSGVTQTPKHLITATGQRVTLRCSPRSGDLSVYWYQQSLDQGLQFLIQYYNGEERAKGNILERFSAQQFPDLHSELNLSSLELGDSALYFCASSEDDGYRASNEKLFFGSGTQLSVL.